The 26 T cell receptor beta chains below were found in one sample sequenced in a study of vaccination and CD4 T cells after COVID-19. Cultured CD4+ T cell DNA was sequenced using the Oncomine TCR Beta short-read assay. MiXCR was run by TCRdb on the PCR reads, yielding one entry per CDR3 protein. This table has 15,000 to 20,000 distinct CDR3 sequences, 40% to 60% appearing once. The antigens for these receptors are not known. Treatment specified: approximately 11-day PBMC culture with coronavirus spike peptide pools or control peptides (ViraFEST assay). This material consisted of CD4+ T cells from blood, cultured in vitro, taken before SARS-CoV-2 vaccination. Receptors were obtained from a human donor who had recovered from COVID-19.

This clonotype has more than one count but fewer than ten. The V gene is TRBV6-1, the J gene TRBJ2-3, with 9 bases lining up with TRBD1. V shed 2 bases and J 4 bases; nucleotides not matched to a gene: 4. CDR1 is MNHNS, CDR2 SASEGT, per germline. There are 15 residues in the CDR3. The CDR3 protein is CASSERTGGADTQYF. As DNA, the CDR3 is TGTGCCAGCAGTGAACGTACAGGGGGCGCAGATACGCAGTATTTT.

The V and J genes are TRBV15 and TRBJ2-1, with 11 positions matching TRBD2. The CDR3 sequence is 13 residues long. The germline V gene has CDR1 LNHNV and CDR2 YYDKDF (reference sequence). The V and J ends lost 8 bases and 4 bases, in that order; junction bases with no gene match: 1. CDR3 bases: TGTGCCACCGGGACTAGCGGTTACAATGAGCAGTTCTTC. Translating gives CATGTSGYNEQFF.

This rearrangement joins TRBV2 to TRBJ2-7, with D unclear. This CDR3 is 13 amino acids long. V lost 3 bases and J 4 bases, leaving 10 bases between the germline ends. CDR1 and CDR2 from the germline V gene are SNHLY and FYNNEI. CDR3 sequence reads: CASSDISGYEQYF. The CDR3 DNA is TGTGCCAGCAGTGATATTTCTGGATACGAGCAGTACTTC.

The chain carries TRBV4-2 and TRBJ2-7; D gene ambiguous. The CDR3 length is 13 residues. Germline CDR1 reads LGHNA; CDR2 reads YNFKEQ. The ends were cut back, 0 bases at V and 3 bases at J, with 6 bases in the middle. The CDR3, as DNA: TGTGCCAGCAGCCAAGAGGCCAGCTACGAGCAGTACTTC. Protein product: CASSQEASYEQYF.

The J gene is TRBJ1-1, the V gene TRBV2; D is unclear. The germline gives CDR1 SNHLY, CDR2 FYNNEI. With 3 bases removed from V and 3 bases from J, the gap between germline ends came to 8 bases. The CDR3 length is 13 residues. The CDR3 loop reads CASSDEGYTEAFF. The CDR3 region has the DNA TGTGCCAGCAGTGACGAGGGTTACACTGAAGCTTTCTTT.

This clonotype was detected only a few times. This chain uses TRBV20-1 with TRBJ1-5; D is ambiguous. Germline V gene sequence: CDR1 DFQATT, CDR2 SNEGSKA (reference sequence). Trimming left V 1 base short and J 3 bases short, with 7 bases between. This CDR3 is built from 13 residues. CDR3 sequence reads: CSARGHFNQPQHF. The CDR3 bases are TGCAGTGCTAGAGGGCACTTCAATCAGCCCCAGCATTTT.

In this sample, this clonotype turned up a few times. The rearrangement uses TRBV30 and TRBJ1-2; unclear D gene. Germline assignment: CDR1 GTSNPN and CDR2 SVGIG (reference sequence). Trimming took off 2 bases at V and 7 bases at J, with 8 bases between the two ends. The CDR3 has 11 residues. The CDR3 DNA reads as TGTGCCTGGAGTCAATCGGGTGGCTACACCTTC. It encodes CAWSQSGGYTF.

The rearrangement uses TRBV20-1 and TRBJ2-1; 7 bases agree with TRBD2. Per the germline V gene, CDR1 is DFQATT and CDR2 is SNEGSKA (reference sequence). This CDR3 contains 15 residues. V trimming: 1 base; J trimming: 8 bases; junction bases outside the gene matches: 11. CDR3 sequence (DNA): TGCAGTGCTAGAGTCTCCGGGACTAAGCCATATGAGCAGTTCTTC. This gives the protein CSARVSGTKPYEQFF.

The chain joins TRBV20-1 to TRBJ2-2, with TRBD2 identical over 9 bases. CDR3 length: 16 residues. V was pared by 0 bases and J by 3 bases, with 5 bases of the junction left unmatched. The germline CDR1 and CDR2 sequences are DFQATT and SNEGSKA (reference sequence). CDR3 sequence reads: CSARDPGLADTGELFF. CDR3 nucleotides: TGCAGTGCTAGAGATCCGGGACTAGCTGACACCGGGGAGCTGTTTTTT.

This clonotype appeared a few times. This rearrangement joins TRBV10-1 to TRBJ1-2; D gene unclear. This CDR3 region has 12 residues. V lost 3 bases to trimming and J lost 2 bases, with 4 bases between them. From germline, CDR1 is WNHNN and CDR2 SYGVQD (reference sequence). DNA for the CDR3: TGCGCCAGCAGTGACACCAACTATGGCTACACCTTC. Its protein is CASSDTNYGYTF.

The V call is TRBV2, the J call TRBJ1-5, with 9 bases aligning to TRBD1. The germline V gene encodes CDR1 SNHLY and CDR2 FYNNEI. The CDR3 loop spans 17 amino acids. V dropped 5 bases and J dropped 2; count of bases not matched to a gene: 10. The CDR3 reads CASSKTGGAGGNQPQHF. CDR3 nucleotides: TGTGCCAGCAGTAAAACAGGGGGCGCAGGTGGCAATCAGCCCCAGCATTTT.

The CDR3 loop is CASSLGGTGAPDTEAFF. The CDR3 nucleotides are TGCGCCAGCAGCTTGGGGGGGACAGGGGCTCCGGACACTGAAGCTTTCTTT. The rearrangement uses TRBV5-1 and TRBJ1-1; TRBD1 agrees at 10 bases. CDR1 and CDR2 (germline): SGHRS, YFSETQ. This CDR3 spans 17 amino acids. J gave up 3 bases and V 0 bases, and 8 bases lay outside the gene matches.

The chain links TRBV20-1 to TRBJ2-3; 7 bases line up with TRBD1. The germline CDR1 and CDR2 sequences are DFQATT and SNEGSKA (reference sequence). With 5 bases clipped from V and 1 base from J, the junction kept 6 bases outside the gene matches. This CDR3 is 14 amino acids long. Here the CDR3 reads CSASDRARTDTQYF. CDR3 coding DNA: TGCAGTGCTTCCGACAGGGCGCGCACAGATACGCAGTATTTT.

This clonotype was seen a few times. V and J are TRBV20-1 and TRBJ1-5, with D possibly being TRBD1 (6 bases). Per germline, CDR1 DFQATT and CDR2 SNEGSKA (reference sequence). CDR3 length equals 17 residues. The V end was cut by 0 bases, the J end by 3 bases, with 18 bases between. DNA of the CDR3: TGCAGTGCTAGAGACCCATTGACAGGCAGTTCCAATCAGCCCCAGCATTTT. Translating gives CSARDPLTGSSNQPQHF.

The CDR3 loop is CASSFESGRASTGELFF. Written as DNA, the CDR3 is TGTGCCAGCAGTTTCGAATCGGGGCGGGCATCCACCGGGGAGCTGTTTTTT. The chain is built from TRBV6-2 or TRBV6-3 and TRBJ2-2, with D perhaps given as TRBD1 or TRBD2 (5 bases each). Trimming stripped 4 bases from V and 4 bases from J, with 19 bases between. The V gene's germline CDR1 is MNHEY and CDR2 SVGEGT. CDR3 size: 17 residues.

The chain is built from TRBV7-9 and TRBJ2-7, with 9 bases identical to TRBD2. Germline V gene sequence: CDR1 SEHNR, CDR2 FQNEAQ (reference sequence). The trim removed 6 bases at V and 4 bases at J, leaving 25 bases unmatched. CDR3 size: 20 residues. The CDR3: CASRNRVTALLGLAYYEQYF. CDR3 DNA: TGTGCCAGCAGGAACAGGGTGACCGCCCTTTTAGGACTAGCGTATTACGAGCAGTACTTC.

The chain recombines TRBV24-1 with TRBJ2-3; possible D gene TRBD2, 5 bases. In germline, CDR1 is KGHDR, CDR2 SFDVKD. CDR3 length equals 15 residues. The V and J ends lost 3 bases and 0 bases respectively, with 9 bases between them. The CDR3 is CATSDVPGSTDTQYF. CDR3 in DNA: TGTGCCACCAGTGATGTCCCGGGAAGCACAGATACGCAGTATTTT.

The chain has TRBV12-3 or TRBV12-4 and TRBJ2-1; D perhaps matches TRBD2 (6 bases). V lost 4 bases and J lost 5, with 15 bases in between. This CDR3 contains 15 residues. CDR3 DNA: TGTGCCAGCAGTTCGGGCGGGATCAGGGACAATGAGCAGTTCTTC. Its protein product is CASSSGGIRDNEQFF.

V gene TRBV19 combines with J gene TRBJ2-1; D possibly corresponds to TRBD1 (6 bases). The CDR3 runs 15 residues. The germline CDR1 and CDR2 sequences are LNHDA and SQIVND (reference sequence). The V gene lost 6 bases and the J gene lost 0 bases, with 12 bases spanning the gap. The CDR3: CASSQTGSSYNEQFF. CDR3 bases: TGTGCCAGTAGCCAAACAGGGAGCTCCTACAATGAGCAGTTCTTC.

This clonotype was seen a single time. The rearrangement uses TRBV18 and TRBJ2-5, with D maybe TRBD1 (6 bases). Trimming took 3 bases from V and 9 from J, leaving 20 bases between them. CDR3 length equals 15 residues. Looked up from germline, CDR1 is KGHSH and CDR2 is LQKENI. DNA for the CDR3: TGTGCCAGCTCACCTGGACAGAGGATGCAAGGGGCCCAGTACTTC. Translated, it gives CASSPGQRMQGAQYF. Drawing the rest from reference TRBV18 and TRBJ2-5, the complete variable domain is NAGVMQNPRHLVRRRGQEARLRCSPMKGHSHVYWYRQLPEEGLKFMVYLQKENIIDESGMPKERFSAEFPKEGPSILRIQQVVRGDSAAYFCASSPGQRMQGAQYFGPGTRLLVL.

The rearrangement links TRBV2 to TRBJ2-2; D unclear. Germline CDR1 reads SNHLY; CDR2 reads FYNNEI. V lost 4 bases, J lost 6 bases, and 9 bases lay in between. This CDR3 is 13 amino acids long. In DNA form, the CDR3 reads TGTGCCAGCAGTGTAGAGTCGTCCGGGGAGCTGTTTTTT. Its translation is CASSVESSGELFF.

J is TRBJ2-3 and V is TRBV7-9; the match to TRBD2 covers 7 bases. V shed 3 bases, J shed 2 bases, and the junction held 2 bases outside the gene matches. Germline loops: CDR1 SEHNR, CDR2 FQNEAQ (reference sequence). This CDR3 comprises 14 residues. The CDR3: CASSFRDYTDTQYF. Written as DNA, the CDR3 is TGTGCCAGCAGCTTCCGGGACTACACAGATACGCAGTATTTT.

The sample holds a few counts of this clonotype. V is TRBV20-1 and J is TRBJ1-5, with 10 nucleotides matching TRBD1. The ends lost 0 bases at V and 1 base at J; junction bases unmatched: 12. Germline V gene data show CDR1 as DFQATT and CDR2 as SNEGSKA (reference sequence). The CDR3 covers 19 residues. The CDR3 protein is CSARDISDRGLESNQPQHF. The CDR3 nucleotides read TGCAGTGCTAGAGATATTAGTGACAGGGGGCTTGAAAGCAATCAGCCCCAGCATTTT.

There are a few counts of this clonotype. This chain links TRBV20-1 with TRBJ2-7, with D uncertain. The CDR3 length is 14 residues. Per the germline V gene, CDR1 is DFQATT and CDR2 is SNEGSKA (reference sequence). Trimming removed 6 bases at V and 5 bases at J, with 20 bases between. CDR3 sequence: CSALQDAKENEQYF. DNA of the CDR3: TGCAGTGCGCTACAAGATGCTAAAGAAAACGAGCAGTACTTC.

The rearrangement joins TRBV6-4 to TRBJ2-2; D call uncertain. The CDR3 spans 15 residues. V lost 5 bases and J 1 base, leaving 11 bases between the germline ends. The germline CDR1 and CDR2 sequences are MRHNA and SNTAGT. CDR3 loop: CASSPHPENTGELFF. CDR3 in DNA: TGTGCCAGCAGTCCACACCCAGAGAACACCGGGGAGCTGTTTTTT.

The rearrangement uses TRBV6-2 or TRBV6-3 and TRBJ1-2; 11 bases agree with TRBD1. Losses at the gene ends were 5 bases for V and 4 bases for J; bases not matched to a gene: 12. The length of the CDR3 is 17 residues. Germline V gene data show CDR1 as MNHEY and CDR2 as SVGEGT. For the CDR3, the DNA is TGTGCCAGCAGTGATATTACCGGGACAGGGGGACTCTATGGCTACACCTTC. Residues: CASSDITGTGGLYGYTF.